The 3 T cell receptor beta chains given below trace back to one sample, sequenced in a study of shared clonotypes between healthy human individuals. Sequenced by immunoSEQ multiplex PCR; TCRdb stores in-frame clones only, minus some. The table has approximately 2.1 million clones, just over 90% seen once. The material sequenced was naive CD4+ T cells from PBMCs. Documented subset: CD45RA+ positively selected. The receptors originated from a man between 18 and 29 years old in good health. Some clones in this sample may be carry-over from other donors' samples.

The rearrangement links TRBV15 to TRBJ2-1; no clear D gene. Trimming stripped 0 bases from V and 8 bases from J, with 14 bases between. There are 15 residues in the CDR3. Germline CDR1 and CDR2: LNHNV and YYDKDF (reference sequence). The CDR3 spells CATSRESLNWDEQFF. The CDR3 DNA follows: TGTGCCACCAGCAGAGAATCCCTTAACTGGGATGAGCAGTTCTTC.

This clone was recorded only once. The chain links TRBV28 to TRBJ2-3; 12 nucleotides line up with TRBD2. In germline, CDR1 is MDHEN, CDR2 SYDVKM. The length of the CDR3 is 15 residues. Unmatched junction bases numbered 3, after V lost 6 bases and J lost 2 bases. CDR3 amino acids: CASRTSGRSTDTQYF. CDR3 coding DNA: TGTGCCAGCAGAACTAGCGGGAGGTCCACAGATACGCAGTATTTT. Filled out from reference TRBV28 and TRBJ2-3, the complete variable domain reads DVKVTQSSRYLVKRTGEKVFLECVQDMDHENMFWYRQDPGLGLRLIYFSYDVKMKEKGDIPEGYSVSREKKERFSLILESASTNQTSMYLCASRTSGRSTDTQYFGPGTRLTVL.

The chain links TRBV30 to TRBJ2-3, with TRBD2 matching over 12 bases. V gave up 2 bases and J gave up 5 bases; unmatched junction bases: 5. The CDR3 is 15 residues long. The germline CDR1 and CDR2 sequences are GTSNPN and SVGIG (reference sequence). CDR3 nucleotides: TGTGCCTGGAGTCTACTAGCGGGGGGCATAGATACGCAGTATTTT. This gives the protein CAWSLLAGGIDTQYF.